This T cell receptor beta chain was obtained from a study of blood T cell repertoires in COVID-19. Across the study: Sources were T cells, B-cell-depleted T cells, or PBMCs; the material itself was cDNA or gDNA.

The ends lost 2 bases at V and 5 bases at J; junction bases unmatched: 1. The V gene's germline CDR1 is MGHDK and CDR2 SYGVNS. The CDR3 contains 14 residues. Methods used by the authors: The authors estimated nucleated cell counts from reference gene primer amplification. Only in-frame clones appear in the TCRdb table, and some are missing; sequencing was by immunoSEQ multiplex PCR. V and J calls and clone size come straight from that table; D and trimming were deduced from the DNA. Of 65,000 to 75,000 clones listed, roughly 70% are singletons. Sequenced input: peripheral blood. This chain connects TRBV25-1 to TRBJ2-2; TRBD1 matches at 8 bases. This clonotype was sampled from a man between 65 and 80 years old with acute or convalescent COVID-19. The CDR3 is CASSEQGATGELFF. The DNA for the CDR3 is TGTGCCAGCAGTGAACAGGGGGCGACCGGGGAGCTGTTTTTT.